These 26 T cell receptor beta chains were sequenced from one sample in a study of blood T cells in healthy people across ages. Together with a sample-barcoded 5' primer, a J-beta primer mix was included in a second PCR lasting about 7 to 12 cycles. In TCRdb, the 5' RACE reads were re-called with MiXCR into one record per CDR3 protein. The sample carries roughly 930,000 distinct CDR3 sequences, approximately 49% recorded once. The sample consisted of blood. The receptors were sampled from a man aged 25-40 years in good health.

This clonotype was seen more than once but under ten times. Written as DNA, the CDR3 is TGCAGTGCTAGGGGTTCGAGTGACTACGAGCAGTACTTC. Its protein is CSARGSSDYEQYF. The J gene is TRBJ2-7, the V gene TRBV20-1; D not resolved. Germline V gene sequence: CDR1 DFQATT, CDR2 SNEGSKA (reference sequence). CDR3 length equals 13 residues. Trimming cost V 3 bases and J 3 bases, with 12 bases left between them.

The V gene is TRBV5-1, the J gene TRBJ2-7; either TRBD1 or TRBD2 may fit D (5 bases each). Looked up from germline, CDR1 is SGHRS and CDR2 is YFSETQ. V lost 2 bases, J lost 0 bases, and 15 bases lay in between. The CDR3 consists of 16 residues. For the CDR3, the DNA is TGCGCCAGCAGCTTATCCACAGGAGGATTCTCCTACGAGCAGTACTTC. Amino acid sequence: CASSLSTGGFSYEQYF.

This clonotype was recorded at least ten times. V and J are TRBV12-3 or TRBV12-4 and TRBJ1-2; the D is unclear. V lost 5 bases and J lost 4, with 11 bases in between. The CDR3 loop spans 13 amino acids. The CDR3 here is CASSPENGYGYTF. The DNA of the CDR3 is TGTGCCAGCAGTCCCGAAAACGGCTATGGCTACACCTTC.

DNA for the CDR3: TGTGCCAGCAGCCACAGGGTACTGGAGACCCAGTACTTC. Translation gives CASSHRVLETQYF. The J gene is TRBJ2-5, the V gene TRBV28, with D possibly being TRBD1 (6 bases). Looked up from germline, CDR1 is MDHEN and CDR2 is SYDVKM. With 6 bases removed from V and 5 bases from J, the gap between germline ends came to 13 bases. This CDR3 contains 13 residues.

The rearrangement uses TRBV6-5 and TRBJ1-5, with D hard to call. The germline gives CDR1 MNHEY, CDR2 SVGAGI. The ends were cut back, 4 bases at V and 4 bases at J, with 14 bases in the middle. The CDR3 is 15 amino acids. The CDR3 DNA sequence: TGTGCCAGCAGTTCTTGGACGGAATCAAATCAGCCCCAGCATTTT. Protein product: CASSSWTESNQPQHF.

This sequence joins TRBV5-1 and TRBJ2-5; 7 bases are shared with TRBD1. Trimming took 4 bases from V and 2 from J; bases not matched to a gene: 14. Per the germline V gene, CDR1 is SGHRS and CDR2 is YFSETQ. This CDR3 is 17 amino acids long. The CDR3 loop reads CASSRNQGQLVQETQYF. CDR3 DNA: TGCGCCAGCAGCCGAAACCAGGGACAGCTGGTTCAAGAGACCCAGTACTTC.

About this clonotype itself: At one end the junction does not follow the germline gene, possibly because of a read error. V usage is TRBV6-5 and J usage is TRBJ1-1; no clear D gene. The CDR3 is 14 residues long. CDR1 MNHEY and CDR2 SVGAGI come from the germline V gene. This CDR3 is CASSYVRSGTEAFF. In DNA, the CDR3 is TGTGCTAGCAGTTACGTCAGGTCGGGGACTGAAGCTTTCTTT.

This sequence joins TRBV4-2 and TRBJ1-6; D is undetermined. Trimming removed 11 bases from V and 7 bases from J, with 18 bases in between. The CDR3 has 14 residues. From germline, CDR1 is LGHNA and CDR2 YNFKEQ. This CDR3 is CARIQRTENSPLHF. CDR3 DNA sequence: TGTGCCCGCATCCAAAGGACGGAAAATTCACCCCTCCACTTT.

CDR3 bases: TGCAGTGCTAGGGACAGCCACTCCTACGAGCAGTACTTC. This encodes CSARDSHSYEQYF. The chain is built from TRBV20-1 and TRBJ2-7, with D possibly TRBD1 on 6 matching bases. The germline V gene encodes CDR1 DFQATT and CDR2 SNEGSKA (reference sequence). V dropped 3 bases and J dropped 0 bases, with 9 bases sitting between them. This CDR3 contains 13 residues.

The J gene is TRBJ2-1, the V gene TRBV7-9; 8 bases fit TRBD2. The CDR3 runs to 13 residues. The germline V gene has CDR1 SEHNR and CDR2 FQNEAQ (reference sequence). The V gene end was trimmed by 1 base and the J gene end by 15 bases; junction bases not matched to a gene: 8. The CDR3 sequence: CASSLDRGGSRFF. The DNA of the CDR3 is TGTGCCAGCAGCTTAGACCGCGGGGGGTCGCGGTTCTTC.

Regarding this clonotype: Sequence at one end of the junction differs from germline and may be a read error. The chain recombines TRBV10-3 with TRBJ2-5; 7 positions match TRBD1. The DNA matches TRBJ2-7 better at its end, which makes the J call doubtful. CDR1 and CDR2 (germline): ENHRY, SYGVKD. This CDR3 region has 14 residues. This CDR3 is CAIGEIVQGHEQYF. In nucleotides, the CDR3 is TGTGCCATCGGTGAGATAGTACAGGGGCACGAGCAGTACTTC.

In DNA form, the CDR3 reads TGTGCCAGCAGCGGGGTCAGGGGTGTGGAAGACCCATATGGCTACACCTTC. This gives the protein CASSGVRGVEDPYGYTF. V gene TRBV9 combines with J gene TRBJ1-2, with D perhaps TRBD1 (6 bases). The CDR3 contains 17 residues. The germline V gene has CDR1 SGDLS and CDR2 YYNGEE. With 3 bases removed from V and 5 bases from J, the gap between germline ends came to 23 bases.

The chain links TRBV12-3 or TRBV12-4 to TRBJ2-5, with D hard to call. The J call is doubtful: the DNA matches TRBJ2-7 better. This CDR3 is built from 14 residues. DNA of the CDR3: TGTGCCAGCAGCCCCCCGGCGGTCATCTACGAGCAGTACTTC. Translating gives CASSPPAVIYEQYF.

As for this clonotype: A much larger clone differs by one base, so this may be a read error. The chain couples TRBV29-1 to TRBJ2-7; D is possibly TRBD2 (5 bases). Germline V lookup: CDR1 SQVTM, CDR2 ANQGSEA. The CDR3 spans 12 residues. The CDR3 spells CSAETADYEQYF. DNA for the CDR3: TGCAGCGCTGAAACAGCGGACTACGAGCAGTACTTC.

The table lists this clonotype with a few counts. This chain joins TRBV6-2 or TRBV6-3 and TRBJ1-5; no reliable D call. Germline values: CDR1 MNHEY, CDR2 SVGEGT. V was cut by 3 bases and J by 6 bases, with 9 bases left in between. The CDR3 has 13 residues. The CDR3 DNA follows: TGTGCCAGCAGTTATAAGAGGAGTCAGCCCCAGCATTTT. It specifies CASSYKRSQPQHF.

The genes are TRBV6-5 and TRBJ2-7; 11 bases line up with TRBD1. The J call may be mistaken, given a closer DNA end match to TRBJ2-5. The CDR3 runs to 14 residues. CDR1 and CDR2 (germline): MNHEY, SVGAGI. CDR3: CASSGQGAKETQYF. The CDR3 bases are TGTGCCAGCAGTGGACAGGGGGCGAAGGAGACCCAGTACTTC.

The rearrangement uses TRBV12-3 or TRBV12-4 and TRBJ2-7; TRBD1 or TRBD2 may be the D gene (5 bases each). V shed 8 bases and J shed 7 bases, with 21 bases lying between them. The CDR3 consists of 14 residues. The CDR3 sequence: CASPGPGPSSEQYF. The CDR3 DNA follows: TGTGCCAGCCCGGGACCAGGGCCGTCCAGTGAGCAGTACTTC.

V is TRBV5-1 and J is TRBJ1-2; 8 nucleotides align to TRBD1. This CDR3 has 14 residues. CDR1 and CDR2 from the germline V gene are SGHRS and YFSETQ. V gave up 8 bases and J gave up 3 bases; unmatched junction bases: 9. The CDR3 protein is CASSGQGGDYGYTF. DNA of the CDR3: TGCGCCAGTAGTGGACAGGGCGGCGACTATGGCTACACCTTC.

This clonotype has a count of ten or more. The chain recombines TRBV29-1 with TRBJ2-3; no clear D gene. The V end lost 3 bases, the J end lost 5 bases, and 12 bases lay between the germline ends. Germline V gene sequence: CDR1 SQVTM, CDR2 ANQGSEA. CDR3 length: 13 amino acids. CDR3 DNA: TGCAGCGTTGACAGTGGATGGATAGATACGCAGTATTTT. Translating gives CSVDSGWIDTQYF.

The rearrangement joins TRBV10-3 to TRBJ1-6; D uncertain. Trimming removed 0 bases at V and 3 bases at J, with 9 bases between. CDR1 is ENHRY and CDR2 is SYGVKD in the germline V gene. CDR3 size: 16 residues. Written as DNA, the CDR3 is TGTGCCATCAGTGAGTCAGATCCATTCTATAATTCACCCCTCCACTTT. It encodes CAISESDPFYNSPLHF.

The chain combines TRBV10-3 with TRBJ2-5, with no clear D. Germline CDR1 reads ENHRY; CDR2 reads SYGVKD. V was cut by 0 bases and J by 2 bases, with 10 bases left in between. The CDR3 loop spans 15 amino acids. DNA of the CDR3: TGTGCCATCAGTGAGTCGGGGATGGGGCAAGAGACCCAGTACTTC. This encodes CAISESGMGQETQYF.

The chain links TRBV6-2 or TRBV6-3 to TRBJ2-3; maybe TRBD2 (6 bases). Trimming cost V 7 bases and J 10 bases, with 15 bases left between them. Germline CDR1 is MNHEY and CDR2 is SVGEGT. The CDR3 consists of 12 residues. CDR3 in DNA: TGTGCCAGCACCACACGGGGGTGGTCGCAGTATTTT. Its translation: CASTTRGWSQYF.

This chain connects TRBV28 to TRBJ2-2; D not certain. CDR1 and CDR2 (germline): MDHEN, SYDVKM. V lost 6 bases and J lost 2, with 10 bases in between. CDR3 size: 14 residues. As DNA, the CDR3 is TGTGCCAGCAGGACTTCGCGCAACACCGGGGAGCTGTTTTTT. It encodes CASRTSRNTGELFF. Full variable domain (remainder filled in from reference TRBV28 and TRBJ2-2): DVKVTQSSRYLVKRTGEKVFLECVQDMDHENMFWYRQDPGLGLRLIYFSYDVKMKEKGDIPEGYSVSREKKERFSLILESASTNQTSMYLCASRTSRNTGELFFGEGSRLTVL.

Here the CDR3 DNA reads TGCAGTGCTAGAGAAGGTACCCACCGCACAGATACGCAGTATTTT. It translates to CSAREGTHRTDTQYF. This rearrangement joins TRBV20-1 to TRBJ2-3; D is ambiguous. Germline V lookup: CDR1 DFQATT, CDR2 SNEGSKA (reference sequence). Trimming stripped 0 bases from V and 1 base from J, with 11 bases between. The CDR3 sequence is 15 residues long.

The gene calls are TRBV5-1 and TRBJ2-3, with TRBD2 matching over 8 bases. The V and J ends lost 5 bases and 5 bases, in that order; junction bases with no gene match: 13. This CDR3 is 16 amino acids long. Germline loops: CDR1 SGHRS, CDR2 YFSETQ. CDR3 nucleotides: TGCGCCAGCAGAAAAACGGCGGGGGGTGTACGAGATACGCAGTATTTT. Its protein is CASRKTAGGVRDTQYF.

V and J are TRBV20-1 and TRBJ2-4; possibly TRBD1 for D (5 bases). Trimming stripped 6 bases from V and 0 bases from J, with 15 bases between. The CDR3 spans 15 residues. Germline-derived CDR1 and CDR2 are DFQATT and SNEGSKA (reference sequence). This CDR3 reads CSARAVSIAKNIQYF. CDR3 nucleotide sequence: TGCAGTGCCAGGGCGGTTTCCATAGCCAAAAACATTCAGTACTTC.